These 3 T cell receptor beta chains were sequenced from one sample in a study of T-cell reconstitution after alpha-beta-depleted transplantation in children. TCRbeta library preparation incorporated unique molecular identifiers. Each CDR3 protein is one row after TCRdb ran MiXCR on the PCR reads. The sample gives over 15,000 distinct CDR3 sequences, around 4.9% of which show up once; approximately 7% is in the top ten. The material sequenced was PBMCs, taken before TCRalphabeta/CD19-depleted stem cell transplant. Receptor source: a boy between 10 and 17 years old with acute lymphoblastic leukemia, due to receive a stem cell transplant.

This clonotype occurred many times. The J gene is TRBJ1-3, the V gene TRBV20-1; weak D call: TRBD1 (5 bases). V dropped 1 base and J dropped 0 bases, with 7 bases sitting between them. This CDR3 comprises 14 residues. Germline values: CDR1 DFQATT, CDR2 SNEGSKA (reference sequence). The CDR3 protein is CSARGGSSGNTIYF. The DNA for the CDR3 is TGCAGTGCTAGAGGGGGCAGCTCTGGAAACACCATATATTTT.

The chain is built from TRBV4-3 and TRBJ1-2, with D uncertain. This CDR3 is built from 14 residues. Germline V gives CDR1 LGHNA, CDR2 YSLEER. Trimming cost V 1 base and J 0 bases, with 6 bases left between them. CDR3: CASSQANSNYGYTF. The CDR3 region has the DNA TGCGCCAGCAGCCAAGCCAACTCTAACTATGGCTACACCTTC.

Judged by abundance, this clonotype is medium-sized. The V and J genes are TRBV9 and TRBJ2-1, with D possibly matching TRBD2 (6 bases). CDR1 and CDR2 from the germline V gene are SGDLS and YYNGEE. With 0 bases removed from V and 0 bases from J, the gap between germline ends came to 10 bases. The CDR3 contains 16 residues. The CDR3 coding sequence is TGTGCCAGCAGCGTAGCGGACGGGAGCTCCTACAATGAGCAGTTCTTC. This codes for CASSVADGSSYNEQFF. The full variable domain, completed using reference TRBV9 and TRBJ2-1, is DSGVTQTPKHLITATGQRVTLRCSPRSGDLSVYWYQQSLDQGLQFLIQYYNGEERAKGNILERFSAQQFPDLHSELNLSSLELGDSALYFCASSVADGSSYNEQFFGPGTRLTVL.